This paragraph covers one T cell receptor beta chain sequence. What it binds is unknown. This table comes from immunoSEQ multiplex PCR, and its TCRdb copy is limited to in-frame clones, with some not included. In the table there are 23,000 or so clones, approximately 84% of which are singletons. These data come from a study of OX40 agonist ivuxolimab in advanced cancers. For the study at large: An anti-OX40 (CD134) antibody with agonistic activity, ivuxolimab, was administered to patients. Patients receiving dose escalation had hepatocellular carcinoma, melanoma, renal cell or head and neck cancer. Study-wide results and limits: In the 0.1 to 3.0 mg/kg range, CD4+ and CD8+ blood T cells had expanded clonally by week 6. Some of the lowest clonal expansion was seen in partial responders at 0.1-3.0 mg/kg.

CDR1 is GTSNPN and CDR2 is SVGIG in the germline V gene (reference sequence). Trimming shortened V by 2 bases and J by 6 bases, and 13 bases separated the two germline ends. The CDR3 spans 13 residues. The origin of this receptor is an adult with an advanced solid tumor such as melanoma, head and neck, liver or kidney cancer. V usage is TRBV30 and J usage is TRBJ1-2, with D maybe TRBD1 (6 bases). The sample consisted of CD4+ or CD8+ T cells sorted from blood, taken in a trial of the OX40 agonist ivuxolimab. The CDR3 is CAWSQGGLDGYTF. The DNA of the CDR3 is TGTGCCTGGAGTCAAGGGGGTCTCGATGGCTACACCTTC.